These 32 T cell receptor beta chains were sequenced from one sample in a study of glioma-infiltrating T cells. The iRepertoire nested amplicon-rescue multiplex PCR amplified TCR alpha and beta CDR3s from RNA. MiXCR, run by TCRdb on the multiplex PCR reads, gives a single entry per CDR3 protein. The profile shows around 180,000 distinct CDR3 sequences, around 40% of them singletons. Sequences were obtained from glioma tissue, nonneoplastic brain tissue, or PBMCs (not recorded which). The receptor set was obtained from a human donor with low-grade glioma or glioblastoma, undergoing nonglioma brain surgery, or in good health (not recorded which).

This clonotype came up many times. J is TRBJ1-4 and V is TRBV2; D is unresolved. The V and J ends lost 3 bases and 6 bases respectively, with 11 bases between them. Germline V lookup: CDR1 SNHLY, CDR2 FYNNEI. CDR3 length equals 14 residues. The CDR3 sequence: CASSEAGIDEKLFF. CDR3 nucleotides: TGTGCCAGCAGTGAGGCGGGGATTGATGAAAAACTGTTTTTT.

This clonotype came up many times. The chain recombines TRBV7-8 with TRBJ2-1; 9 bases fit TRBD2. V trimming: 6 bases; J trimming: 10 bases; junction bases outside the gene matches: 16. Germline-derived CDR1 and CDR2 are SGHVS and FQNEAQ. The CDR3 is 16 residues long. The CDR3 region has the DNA TGTGCCAGCAGGCTTAGAGGAGGGCGGGAGGGCCGCGAGCAGTTCTTC. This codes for CASRLRGGREGREQFF.

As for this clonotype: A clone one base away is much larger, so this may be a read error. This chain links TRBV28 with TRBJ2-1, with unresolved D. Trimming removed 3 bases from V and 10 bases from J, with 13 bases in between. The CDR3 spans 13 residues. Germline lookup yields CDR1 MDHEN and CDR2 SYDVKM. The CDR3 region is CASSFARPFEQFF. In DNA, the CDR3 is TGTGCCAGCAGTTTTGCGAGGCCTTTCGAGCAGTTCTTC.

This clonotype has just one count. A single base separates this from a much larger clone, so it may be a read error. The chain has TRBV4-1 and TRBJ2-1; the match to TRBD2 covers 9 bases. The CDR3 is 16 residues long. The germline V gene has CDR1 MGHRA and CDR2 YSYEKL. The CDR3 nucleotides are TGCGCCAGCAGCCAAGTGAGGCTAGCGGGATACAATGAGCAGCTCTTC. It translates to CASSQVRLAGYNEQLF.

CDR3 nucleotides: TGTGCCAGCGGAAGGACTAGCGGAGTCTCCTACGAGCAGTACTTC. It codes for CASGRTSGVSYEQYF. The chain uses TRBV6-5 and TRBJ2-7; 10 nucleotides line up with TRBD2. CDR1 is MNHEY, CDR2 SVGAGI, per germline. Trimming removed 8 bases from V and 0 bases from J; junction bases left unmatched: 7. The CDR3 contains 15 residues.

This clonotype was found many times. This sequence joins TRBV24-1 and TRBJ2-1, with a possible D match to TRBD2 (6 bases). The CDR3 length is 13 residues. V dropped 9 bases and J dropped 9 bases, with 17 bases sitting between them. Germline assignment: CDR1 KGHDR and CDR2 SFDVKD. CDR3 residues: CATHAGGSSEQFF. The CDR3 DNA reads TGTGCCACCCACGCCGGGGGATCCAGTGAGCAGTTCTTC.

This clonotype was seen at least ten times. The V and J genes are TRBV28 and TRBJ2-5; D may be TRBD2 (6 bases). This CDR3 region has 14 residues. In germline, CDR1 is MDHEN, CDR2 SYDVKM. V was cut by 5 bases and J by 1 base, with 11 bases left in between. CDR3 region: CASSPPGLQETQYF. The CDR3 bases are TGTGCCAGCAGTCCCCCGGGACTCCAAGAGACCCAGTACTTC.

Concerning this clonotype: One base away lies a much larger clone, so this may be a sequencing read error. CDR3 region: CASSYSTSGSNAQYF. The CDR3 nucleotides read TGTGCCAGCAGTTACTCGACTAGCGGGAGTAATGCGCAGTATTTT. This chain joins TRBV6-6 and TRBJ2-3, with TRBD2 identical over 12 bases. Unmatched junction bases numbered 5, after V lost 0 bases and J lost 10 bases. CDR3 size: 15 residues. Germline-derived CDR1 and CDR2 are MNHNY and SVGAGI (reference sequence).

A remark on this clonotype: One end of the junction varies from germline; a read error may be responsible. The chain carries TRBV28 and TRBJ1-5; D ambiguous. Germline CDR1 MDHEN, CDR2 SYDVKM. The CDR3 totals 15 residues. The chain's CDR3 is CASSLEGSSVQHQHF. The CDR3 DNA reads TGTGCCAGCAGTTTAGAGGGCTCTTCGGTCCAGCACCAGCATTTT.

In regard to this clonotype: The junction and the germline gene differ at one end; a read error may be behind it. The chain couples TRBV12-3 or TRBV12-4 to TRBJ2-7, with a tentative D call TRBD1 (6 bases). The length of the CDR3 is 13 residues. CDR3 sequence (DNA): TGTGCCAGCAGTTTTACAGGGTCCTGCGAGCAGTACTTC. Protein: CASSFTGSCEQYF.

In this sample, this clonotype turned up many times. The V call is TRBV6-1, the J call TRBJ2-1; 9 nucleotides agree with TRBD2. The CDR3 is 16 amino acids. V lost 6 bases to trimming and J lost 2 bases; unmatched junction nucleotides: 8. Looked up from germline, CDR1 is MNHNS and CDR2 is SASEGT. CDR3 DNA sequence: TGTGCCAGCAGACGTAGCGGGGGAAGCACCTACAATGAGCAGTTCTTC. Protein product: CASRRSGGSTYNEQFF.

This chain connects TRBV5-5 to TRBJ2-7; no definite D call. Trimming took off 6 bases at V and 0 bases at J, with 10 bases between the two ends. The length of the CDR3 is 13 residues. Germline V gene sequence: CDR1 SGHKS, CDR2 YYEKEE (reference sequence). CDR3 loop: CASIPTISYEQYF. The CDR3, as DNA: TGTGCCAGCATCCCTACGATCTCCTACGAGCAGTACTTC.

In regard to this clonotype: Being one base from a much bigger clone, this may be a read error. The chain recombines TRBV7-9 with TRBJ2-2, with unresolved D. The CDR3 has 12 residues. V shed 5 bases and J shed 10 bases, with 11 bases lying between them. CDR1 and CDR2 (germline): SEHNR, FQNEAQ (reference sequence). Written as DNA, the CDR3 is TGTGCCAGCAGCACCTTTAACGTGGAGCTGTTTTTT. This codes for CASSTFNVELFF.

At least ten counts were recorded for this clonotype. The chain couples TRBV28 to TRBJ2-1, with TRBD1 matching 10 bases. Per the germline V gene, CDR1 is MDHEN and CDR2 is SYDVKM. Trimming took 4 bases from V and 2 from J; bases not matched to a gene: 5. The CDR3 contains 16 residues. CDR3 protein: CASSYPGQGAYNEQFF. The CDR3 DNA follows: TGTGCCAGCAGTTACCCCGGACAGGGGGCCTACAATGAGCAGTTCTTC.

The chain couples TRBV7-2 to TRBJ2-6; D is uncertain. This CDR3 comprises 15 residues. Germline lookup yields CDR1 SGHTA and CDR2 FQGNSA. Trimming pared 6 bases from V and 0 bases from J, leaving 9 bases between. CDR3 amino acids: CASRISLSGANVLTF. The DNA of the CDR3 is TGTGCCAGCAGAATCTCTCTCTCTGGGGCCAACGTCCTGACTTTC.

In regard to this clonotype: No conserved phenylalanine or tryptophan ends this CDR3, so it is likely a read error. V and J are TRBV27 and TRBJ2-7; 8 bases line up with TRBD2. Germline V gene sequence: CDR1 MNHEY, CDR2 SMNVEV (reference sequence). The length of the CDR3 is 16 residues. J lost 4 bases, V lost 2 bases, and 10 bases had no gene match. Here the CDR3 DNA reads TGTGCCAGCAGTTTAAGAGTGGGACTAGGGGCTTACGAGCAGTACTTA. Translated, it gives CASSLRVGLGAYEQYL.

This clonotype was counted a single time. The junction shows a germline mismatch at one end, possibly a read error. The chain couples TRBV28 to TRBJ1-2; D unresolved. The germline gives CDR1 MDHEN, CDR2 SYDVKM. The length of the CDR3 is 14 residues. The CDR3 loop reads CANSFGQAYYGYTF. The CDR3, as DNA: TGTGCCAACAGTTTCGGGCAGGCTTACTATGGCTACACCTTC.

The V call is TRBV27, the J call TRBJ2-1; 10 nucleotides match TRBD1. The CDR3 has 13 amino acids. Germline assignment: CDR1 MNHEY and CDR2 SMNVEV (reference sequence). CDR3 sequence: CNSSLGQGNEQFF. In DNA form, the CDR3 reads TGTAACAGCAGTCTGGGACAGGGGAATGAGCAGTTCTTC.

The CDR3 region has the DNA TGCAGCGTTCAGACCTCAAGTGGCACTGAAGCTTTCTTT. It translates to CSVQTSSGTEAFF. The chain recombines TRBV29-1 with TRBJ1-1; D remains unclear. CDR1 is SQVTM and CDR2 is ANQGSEA in the germline V gene. Trimming removed 5 bases from V and 4 bases from J, with 14 bases in between. The CDR3 is made up of 13 amino acids.

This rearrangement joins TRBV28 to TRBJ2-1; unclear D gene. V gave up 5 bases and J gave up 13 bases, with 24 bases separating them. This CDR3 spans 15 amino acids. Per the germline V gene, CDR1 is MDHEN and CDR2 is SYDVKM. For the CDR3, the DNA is TGTGCCAGCAGTCCCCAGAGAGGTTTCCGCAATGGCCAGTTCTTC. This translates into CASSPQRGFRNGQFF.

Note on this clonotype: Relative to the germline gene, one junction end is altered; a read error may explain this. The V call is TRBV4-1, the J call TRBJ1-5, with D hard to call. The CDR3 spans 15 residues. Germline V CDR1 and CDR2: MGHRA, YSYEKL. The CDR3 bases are TGCGCCAGCAGAGAAGGTATAAAGGGTAATCGGCCCCAGCATTTT. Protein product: CASREGIKGNRPQHF.

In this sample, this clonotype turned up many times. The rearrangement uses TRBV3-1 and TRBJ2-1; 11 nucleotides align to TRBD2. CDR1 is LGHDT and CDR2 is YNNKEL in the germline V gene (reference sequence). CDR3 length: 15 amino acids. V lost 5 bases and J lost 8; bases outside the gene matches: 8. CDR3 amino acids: CASSGVLAGVDEQFF. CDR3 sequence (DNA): TGTGCCAGCAGCGGCGTACTAGCGGGAGTCGATGAGCAGTTCTTC.

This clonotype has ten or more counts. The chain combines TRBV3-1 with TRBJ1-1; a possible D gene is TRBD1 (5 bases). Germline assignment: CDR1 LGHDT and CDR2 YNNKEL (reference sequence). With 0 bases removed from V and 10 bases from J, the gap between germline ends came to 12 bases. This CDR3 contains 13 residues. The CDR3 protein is CASSQEKVGAAFF. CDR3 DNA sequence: TGTGCCAGCAGCCAAGAAAAGGTCGGGGCAGCTTTCTTT. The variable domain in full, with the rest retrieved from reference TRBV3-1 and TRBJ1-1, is DTAVSQTPKYLVTQMGNDKSIKCEQNLGHDTMYWYKQDSKKFLKIMFSYNNKELIINETVPNRFSPKSPDKAHLNLHINSLELGDSAVYFCASSQEKVGAAFFGQGTRLTVV.

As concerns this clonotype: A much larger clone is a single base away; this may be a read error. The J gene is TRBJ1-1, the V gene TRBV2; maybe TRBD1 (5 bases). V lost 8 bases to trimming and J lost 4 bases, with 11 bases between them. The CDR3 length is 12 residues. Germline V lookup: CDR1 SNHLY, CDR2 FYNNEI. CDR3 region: CASVRGGTEAFF. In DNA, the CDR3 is TGTGCCAGCGTCCGGGGGGGCACTGAAGCTTTCTTT.

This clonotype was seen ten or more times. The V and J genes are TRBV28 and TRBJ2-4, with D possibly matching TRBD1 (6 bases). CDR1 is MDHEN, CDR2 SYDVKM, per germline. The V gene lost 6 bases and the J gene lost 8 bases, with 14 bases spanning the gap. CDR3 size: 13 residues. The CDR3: CASRPTGTDIQYF. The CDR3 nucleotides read TGTGCCAGCAGACCTACAGGGACGGACATTCAGTACTTC.

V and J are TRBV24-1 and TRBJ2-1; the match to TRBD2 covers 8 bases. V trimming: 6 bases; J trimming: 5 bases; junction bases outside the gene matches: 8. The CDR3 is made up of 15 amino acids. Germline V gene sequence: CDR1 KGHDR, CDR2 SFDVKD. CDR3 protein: CATSNSGTRDNEQFF. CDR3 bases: TGTGCCACCAGTAACTCCGGGACTAGGGACAATGAGCAGTTCTTC.

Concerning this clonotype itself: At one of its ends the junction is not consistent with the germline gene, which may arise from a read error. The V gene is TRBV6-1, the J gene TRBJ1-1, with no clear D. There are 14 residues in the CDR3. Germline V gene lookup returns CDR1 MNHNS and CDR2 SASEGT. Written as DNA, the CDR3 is TGTGCCAGAAGTGAAGAGATTTTGGGAACTGAAGCTTTCTTT. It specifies CARSEEILGTEAFF.

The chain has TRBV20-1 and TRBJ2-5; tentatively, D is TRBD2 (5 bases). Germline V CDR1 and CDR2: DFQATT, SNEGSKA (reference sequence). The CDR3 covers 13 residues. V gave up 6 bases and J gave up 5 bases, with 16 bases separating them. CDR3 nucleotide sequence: TGCAGTGCGGCCGGGGTCGGGGTCGAGACCCAGTACTTC. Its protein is CSAAGVGVETQYF.

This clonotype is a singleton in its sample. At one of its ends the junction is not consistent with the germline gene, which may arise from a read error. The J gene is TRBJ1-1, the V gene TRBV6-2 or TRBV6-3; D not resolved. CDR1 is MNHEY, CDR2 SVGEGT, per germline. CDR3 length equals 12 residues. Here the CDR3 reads CARRDVKTEAFF. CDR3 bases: TGTGCCAGACGGGATGTGAAAACTGAAGCTTTCTTT.

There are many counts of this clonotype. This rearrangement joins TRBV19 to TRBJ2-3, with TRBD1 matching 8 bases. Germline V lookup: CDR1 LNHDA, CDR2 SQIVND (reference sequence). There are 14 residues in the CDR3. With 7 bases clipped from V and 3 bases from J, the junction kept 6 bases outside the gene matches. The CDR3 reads CASTEDRATDTQYF. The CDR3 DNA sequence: TGTGCCAGTACCGAGGACAGGGCGACAGATACGCAGTATTTT.

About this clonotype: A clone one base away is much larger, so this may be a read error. CDR3 sequence: CSVDYPNTEAFF. The CDR3 DNA reads as TGCAGCGTTGACTACCCTAACACTGAAGCTTTCTTT. The rearrangement links TRBV29-1 to TRBJ1-1; D call uncertain. The CDR3 has 12 amino acids. With 3 bases removed from V and 2 bases from J, the gap between germline ends came to 7 bases. In germline, CDR1 is SQVTM, CDR2 ANQGSEA.

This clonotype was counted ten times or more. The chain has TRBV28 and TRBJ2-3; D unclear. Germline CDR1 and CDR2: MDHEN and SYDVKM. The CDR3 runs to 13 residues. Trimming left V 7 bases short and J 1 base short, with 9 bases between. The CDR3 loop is CASTTPGTDTQYF. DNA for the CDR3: TGTGCCAGCACTACCCCGGGCACAGATACGCAGTATTTT.